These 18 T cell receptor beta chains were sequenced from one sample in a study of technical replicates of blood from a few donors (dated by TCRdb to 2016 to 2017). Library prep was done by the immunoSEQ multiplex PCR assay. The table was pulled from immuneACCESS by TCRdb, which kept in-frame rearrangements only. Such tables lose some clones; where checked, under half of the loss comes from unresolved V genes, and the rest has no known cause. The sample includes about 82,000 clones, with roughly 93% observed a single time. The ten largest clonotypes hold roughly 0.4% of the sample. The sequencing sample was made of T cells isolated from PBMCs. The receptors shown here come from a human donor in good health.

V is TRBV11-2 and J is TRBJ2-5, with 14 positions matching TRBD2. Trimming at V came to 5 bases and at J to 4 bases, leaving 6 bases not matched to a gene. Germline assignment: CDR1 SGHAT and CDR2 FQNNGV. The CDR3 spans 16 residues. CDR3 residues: CASSRLAGGQRETQYF. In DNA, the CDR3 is TGTGCCAGCAGCCGACTAGCGGGAGGGCAGAGAGAGACCCAGTACTTC.

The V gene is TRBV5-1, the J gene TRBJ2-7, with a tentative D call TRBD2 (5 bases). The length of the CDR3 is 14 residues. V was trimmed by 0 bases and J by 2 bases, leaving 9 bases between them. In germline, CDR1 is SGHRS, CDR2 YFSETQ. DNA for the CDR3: TGCGCCAGCAGCTTGGGGACTCGAGCCTACGAGCAGTACTTC. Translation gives CASSLGTRAYEQYF.

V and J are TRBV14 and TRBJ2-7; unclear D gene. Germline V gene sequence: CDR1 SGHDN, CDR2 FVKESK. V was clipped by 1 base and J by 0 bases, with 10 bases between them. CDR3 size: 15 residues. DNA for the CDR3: TGTGCCAGCAGCCAAGTCTTGGGCCTCTCCTACGAGCAGTACTTC. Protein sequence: CASSQVLGLSYEQYF.

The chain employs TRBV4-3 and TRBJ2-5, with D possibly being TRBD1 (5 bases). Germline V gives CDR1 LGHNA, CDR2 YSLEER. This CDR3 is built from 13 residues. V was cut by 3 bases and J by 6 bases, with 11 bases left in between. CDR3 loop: CASSQQWGQTQYF. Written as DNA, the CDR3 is TGCGCCAGCAGCCAGCAATGGGGCCAGACCCAGTACTTC.

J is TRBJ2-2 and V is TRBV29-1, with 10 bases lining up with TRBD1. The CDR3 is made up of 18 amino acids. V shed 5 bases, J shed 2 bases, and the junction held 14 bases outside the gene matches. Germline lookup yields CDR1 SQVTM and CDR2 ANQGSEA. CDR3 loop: CSVLPGTGAWGNTGELFF. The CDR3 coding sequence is TGCAGCGTTTTACCCGGGACAGGGGCCTGGGGCAACACCGGGGAGCTGTTTTTT.

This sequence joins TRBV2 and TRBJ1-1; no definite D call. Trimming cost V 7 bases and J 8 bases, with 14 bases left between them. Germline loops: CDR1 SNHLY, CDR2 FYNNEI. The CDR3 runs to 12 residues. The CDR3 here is CASKGSRIEAFF. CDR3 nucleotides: TGTGCCAGCAAAGGTAGCCGAATAGAAGCTTTCTTT.

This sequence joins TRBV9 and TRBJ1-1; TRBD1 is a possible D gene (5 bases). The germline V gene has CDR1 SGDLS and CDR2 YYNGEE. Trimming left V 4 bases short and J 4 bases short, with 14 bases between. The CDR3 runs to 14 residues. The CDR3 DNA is TGTGCCAGCAGCACCCGGGGGGGATTCACTGAAGCTTTCTTT. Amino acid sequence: CASSTRGGFTEAFF.

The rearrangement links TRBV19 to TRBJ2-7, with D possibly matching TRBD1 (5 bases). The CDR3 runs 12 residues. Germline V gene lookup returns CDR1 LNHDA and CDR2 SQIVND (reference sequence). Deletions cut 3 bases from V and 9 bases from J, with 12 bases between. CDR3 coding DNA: TGTGCCAGTAGTATGGGGCAGCCCCCGCAGTACTTC. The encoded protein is CASSMGQPPQYF.

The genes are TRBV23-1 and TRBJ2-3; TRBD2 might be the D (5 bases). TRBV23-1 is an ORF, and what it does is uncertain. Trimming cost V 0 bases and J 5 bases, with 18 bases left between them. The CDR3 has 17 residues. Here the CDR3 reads CASSQSRLRVIIDTQYF. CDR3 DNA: TGCGCCAGCAGTCAATCTAGACTGAGGGTTATTATAGATACGCAGTATTTT.

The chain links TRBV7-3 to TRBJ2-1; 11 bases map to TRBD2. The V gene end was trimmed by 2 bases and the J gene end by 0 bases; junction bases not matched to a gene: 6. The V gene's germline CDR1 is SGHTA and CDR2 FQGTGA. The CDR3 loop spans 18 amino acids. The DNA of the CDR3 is TGTGCCAGCAGCTTATCGGCTAGCGGGAGGATCTCCTACAATGAGCAGTTCTTC. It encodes CASSLSASGRISYNEQFF.

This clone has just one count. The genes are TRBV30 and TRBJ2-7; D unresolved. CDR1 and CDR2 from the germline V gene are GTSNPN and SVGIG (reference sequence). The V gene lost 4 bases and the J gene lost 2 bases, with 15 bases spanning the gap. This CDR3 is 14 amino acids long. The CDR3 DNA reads TGTGCCTGGACCAGGTCATCTATCACCTACGAGCAGTACTTC. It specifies CAWTRSSITYEQYF.

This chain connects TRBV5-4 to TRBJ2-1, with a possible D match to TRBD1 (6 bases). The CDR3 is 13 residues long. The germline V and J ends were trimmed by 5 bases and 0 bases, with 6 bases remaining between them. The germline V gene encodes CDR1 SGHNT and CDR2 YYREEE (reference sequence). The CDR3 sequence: CASRDSSYNEQFF. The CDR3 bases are TGTGCCAGCAGGGACAGCTCCTACAATGAGCAGTTCTTC.

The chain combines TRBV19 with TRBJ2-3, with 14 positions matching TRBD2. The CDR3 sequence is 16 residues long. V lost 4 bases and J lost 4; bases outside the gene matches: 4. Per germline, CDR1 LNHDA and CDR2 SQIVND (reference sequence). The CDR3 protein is CASSKGLAGGSDTQYF. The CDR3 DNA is TGTGCCAGTAGTAAAGGACTAGCGGGAGGATCAGATACGCAGTATTTT.

DNA for the CDR3: TGCAGCGAGAGGAGACAGGGGACGTGGAATGAGCAGTTCTTC. Its translation is CSERRQGTWNEQFF. The V gene is TRBV29-1, the J gene TRBJ2-1; 8 nucleotides match TRBD1. The germline V gene has CDR1 SQVTM and CDR2 ANQGSEA. The CDR3 extends over 14 amino acids. J was trimmed by 7 bases and V by 7 bases; bases with no gene match: 12.

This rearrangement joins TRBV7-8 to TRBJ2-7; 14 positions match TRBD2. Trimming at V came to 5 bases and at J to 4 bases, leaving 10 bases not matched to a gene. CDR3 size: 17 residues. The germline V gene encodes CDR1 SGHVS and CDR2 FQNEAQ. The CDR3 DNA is TGTGCCAGCAGCGAAGGACTAGCGGGAGGATATCATTACGAGCAGTACTTC. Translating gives CASSEGLAGGYHYEQYF. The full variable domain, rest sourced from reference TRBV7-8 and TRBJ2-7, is GAGVSQSPRYKVAKRGQDVALRCDPISGHVSLFWYQQALGQGPEFLTYFQNEAQLDKSGLPSDRFFAERPEGSVSTLKIQRTQQEDSAVYLCASSEGLAGGYHYEQYFGPGTRLTVT.

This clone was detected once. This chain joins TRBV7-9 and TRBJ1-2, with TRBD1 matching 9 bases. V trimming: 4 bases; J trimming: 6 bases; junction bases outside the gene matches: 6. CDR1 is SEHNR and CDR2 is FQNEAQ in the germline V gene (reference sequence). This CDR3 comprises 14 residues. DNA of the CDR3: TGTGCCAGCAGCTCCGGGACAGGGAACCATGGCTACACCTTC. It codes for CASSSGTGNHGYTF.

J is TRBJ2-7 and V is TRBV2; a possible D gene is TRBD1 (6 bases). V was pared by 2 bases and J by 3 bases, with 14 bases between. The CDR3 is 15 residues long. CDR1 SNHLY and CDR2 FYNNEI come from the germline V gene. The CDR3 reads CASSERGQGRYEQYF. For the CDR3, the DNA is TGTGCCAGCAGTGAAAGGGGTCAGGGGCGCTACGAGCAGTACTTC.

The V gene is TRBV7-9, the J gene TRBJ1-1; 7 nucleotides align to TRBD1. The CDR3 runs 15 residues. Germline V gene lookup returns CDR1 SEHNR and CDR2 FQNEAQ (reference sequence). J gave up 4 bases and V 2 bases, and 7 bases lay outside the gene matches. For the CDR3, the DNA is TGTGCCAGCAGCTTATCCGGACAGGCGTCCACTGAAGCTTTCTTT. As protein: CASSLSGQASTEAFF.